This TCR beta chain comes out of a study of T cells in Graves' hyperthyroidism and ophthalmopathy (dated by TCRdb to about 2019). For the wider study: Peripheral blood samples were taken at the time of initial diagnosis, prior to any treatment. TCR V-J signatures able to tell the groups apart were searched for in a discovery cohort of around 95 patients, of whom roughly 42 had Graves' ophthalmopathy and 55 to 60 had stable Graves' hyperthyroidism. An independent validation cohort of about 20 hyperthyroidism patients and about 15 patients who later progressed to ophthalmopathy tested prospective prediction of ophthalmopathy. For training and testing, the 100 or so patients in the discovery cohort were randomly divided in a 7:3 ratio. In six Graves' hyperthyroidism patients, the study also compared T-cell repertoires from thyroid tissue with T-cell repertoires from blood. Following sampling, methimazole starting at 30 mg daily was given to hyperthyroidism patients, and high-dose intravenous methylprednisolone was given to ophthalmopathy patients. According to the paper, TCR Vbeta CDR3 sequencing was carried out on 135 peripheral blood samples, which came from over 40 ophthalmopathy, 75 or so hyperthyroidism and about 17 progressor patients.

On this clonotype: Its specific antigen is unknown. Base quality data are lacking; no much larger clone is found one base away.

V and J are trimmed by 4 bases and 7 bases, and the gene matches miss 14 bases of the junction. Reading the germline V gene gives CDR1 SGHDN and CDR2 FVKESK. Spanning cysteine to phenylalanine, the CDR3 consists of 17 amino acids. CDR3 DNA is the only sequence kept; it has 51 bases, read in frame from the first base. Overall results and qualifications from the work: During validation, the model predicted progression to ophthalmopathy a median of about 6.5 months ahead of onset, with approximately 71% sensitivity and 72% to 80% specificity. Sample size was not statistically predetermined, and blinding of investigators to group allocation was not performed. Ophthalmopathy was separated from stable hyperthyroidism by a 13 V-J signature model, with just over 85% sensitivity and around 81% specificity obtained in cross-validation and 80%/75% obtained in testing. Most expanded thyroid clonotypes (frequency above 0.001) were also detected in blood, a finding suggesting that blood repertoires may reflect thyroid immune responses.

TCR beta CDR3 regions were amplified from RNA transcripts. The first round of RT-PCR for the TCR CDR3 was performed with the HTBI primer set and the Qiagen OneStep RT-PCR kit. A second multiplex PCR round built the libraries, followed by size selection and purification. Libraries were sequenced paired-end with 100 bp reads on an Illumina HiSeq2000. Processing in the source paper ran as follows. Raw data were processed with SOAPnuke, discarding reads with adapters, uncalled bases, mean Phred below 15, or no exact constant-primer or identifier match. COPE v1.2.5 was used to merge high-quality paired reads, and clonotypes were defined as unique nucleotide sequences. MiTCR v1.1 was used to align clonotypes to the IMGT TRBV, TRBD and TRBJ reference segments. Analysis was restricted to V-J combinations with a frequency above 0.0001, which covered 98% to 99.2% of repertoires. The TCS score was defined as the ratio of F50 (clonal expansion) to E x V (chaos), calculated using BLOSUM62-based TCRdist between CDR3 peptides within each V-J. Welch's t-statistics and random forest reduced around 510 V-J features to roughly 13, which were used in a naive Bayes classifier (R e1071). Starting from the raw public reads, TCRdb applied fastp trimming at Q25, assembled clones with MiXCR and retained in-frame beta chains. Records with the same CDR3 protein are collapsed into one entry carrying the most frequent genes and DNA. The V and J calls were not made by the authors but by TCRdb's processing. The sample table contains about 640,000 distinct CDR3 sequences; only one count was recorded for about 14% of them. The top ten constitute under 15% of the sample.

Ophthalmopathy patients had moderately to severely active disease, Clinical Activity Score of at least 3, NOSPECS grade of at least 4, and duration under 3 months. Exclusion was applied to patients with uncontrolled infections, other autoimmune diseases, pregnancy or lactation. Clinical symptoms, serum thyroxine and TRAb, thyroid ultrasound, and orbital computed tomography formed the basis for the diagnoses. PBMCs were separated from roughly 9.3 ml of fresh peripheral blood using Ficoll-Paque density gradient centrifugation. Total RNA was extracted with Trizol reagent, and quality was checked on an Agilent 2100 Bioanalyzer.

What was sequenced was blood. The chain is encoded by TRBV14 joined to TRBJ2-2, with 8 junctional bases fitting TRBD2. The source is a woman aged 45 to 65 with Graves' ophthalmopathy. The CDR3 here reads CASSLPKSGSEFGELFF. The DNA sequence is as follows: TGTGCCAGCAGCCTACCTAAAAGCGGGAGTGAGTTCGGGGAGCTGTTTTTT.